The 3 T cell receptor beta chains listed next were all sequenced from one sample in a study of blood T cells in healthy people across ages. Together with a sample-barcoded 5' primer, a J-beta primer mix was included in a second PCR lasting roughly 6 to 12 cycles. TCRdb analysed the 5' RACE reads with MiXCR anew, one entry per CDR3 protein. The sample holds 550,000 to 650,000 distinct CDR3 sequences; around 31% are singletons and the top ten take around 16%. Specimen: blood. Source of these receptors: a woman of 80 years or more in good health.

The genes are TRBV12-3 or TRBV12-4 and TRBJ2-3; the match to TRBD1 covers 8 bases. Trimming took 5 bases from V and 2 from J; bases not matched to a gene: 9. This CDR3 spans 16 amino acids. CDR3 coding DNA: TGTGCCAGCAGTGGGGACAGGATAACTTCCACAGATACGCAGTATTTT. It encodes CASSGDRITSTDTQYF.

This chain joins TRBV7-2 and TRBJ2-2, with a weak D call TRBD2 (5 bases). The germline V gene has CDR1 SGHTA and CDR2 FQGNSA. The CDR3 has 14 residues. Trimming took 2 bases from V and 6 from J, leaving 10 bases between them. CDR3 coding DNA: TGTGCCAGCAGCTTATCGCGGGCTCCCGGGGAGCTGTTTTTT. The encoded protein is CASSLSRAPGELFF. Complete variable domain (other parts from reference TRBV7-2 and TRBJ2-2): GAGVSQSPSNKVTEKGKDVELRCDPISGHTALYWYRQSLGQGLEFLIYFQGNSAPDKSGLPSDRFSAERTGGSVSTLTIQRTQQEDSAVYLCASSLSRAPGELFFGEGSRLTVL.

The chain employs TRBV4-1 and TRBJ1-5; D is undetermined. V lost 1 base and J 5 bases, leaving 15 bases between the germline ends. CDR1 MGHRA and CDR2 YSYEKL come from the germline V gene. The CDR3 extends over 16 amino acids. CDR3 in DNA: TGCGCCAGCAGCCAAGGGAAAGGATACTCGGATCAGCCCCAGCATTTT. Its translation is CASSQGKGYSDQPQHF.